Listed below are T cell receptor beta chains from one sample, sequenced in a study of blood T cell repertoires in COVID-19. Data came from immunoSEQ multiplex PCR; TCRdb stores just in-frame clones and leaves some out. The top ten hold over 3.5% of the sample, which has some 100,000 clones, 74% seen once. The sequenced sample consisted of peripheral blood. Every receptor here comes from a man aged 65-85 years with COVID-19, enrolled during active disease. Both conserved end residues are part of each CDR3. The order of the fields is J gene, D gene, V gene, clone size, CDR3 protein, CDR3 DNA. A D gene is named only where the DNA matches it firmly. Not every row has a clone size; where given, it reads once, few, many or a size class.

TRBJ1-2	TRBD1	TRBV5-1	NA	CASSGGTGGYGYTF	TGCGCCAGCAGCGGCGGGACAGGGGGCTATGGCTACACCTTC
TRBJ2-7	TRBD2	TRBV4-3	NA	CASSQDWRERSYEQYF	TGCGCCAGCAGCCAAGATTGGCGGGAGCGCTCCTACGAGCAGTACTTC
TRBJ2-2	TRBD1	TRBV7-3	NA	CASSLRGQGGNTGELFF	TGTGCCAGCAGCTTAAGAGGACAGGGGGGAAACACCGGGGAGCTGTTTTTT
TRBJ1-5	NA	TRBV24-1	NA	CATDAVAKQNRTQYSNQPQHF	TGTGCCACCGACGCCGTGGCCAAACAGAACAGGACACAATATAGCAATCAGCCCCAGCATTTT
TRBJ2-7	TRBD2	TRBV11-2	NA	CASSLVAGGPQEQYF	TGTGCCAGCAGCTTAGTAGCGGGAGGGCCCCAAGAGCAGTACTTC
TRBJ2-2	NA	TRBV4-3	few	CASSQTGNTGELFF	TGCGCCAGCAGCCAAACAGGGAACACCGGGGAGCTGTTTTTT
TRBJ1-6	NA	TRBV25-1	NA	CASSEVQGNSPLHF	TGTGCCAGCAGTGAAGTTCAGGGAAATTCACCCCTCCACTTT
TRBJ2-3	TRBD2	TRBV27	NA	CASSLRIAGGDTQYF	TGTGCCAGCAGTTTACGTATAGCGGGAGGGGATACGCAGTATTTT
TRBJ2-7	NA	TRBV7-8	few	CASSLSQGLGEQYF	TGTGCCAGCAGCTTATCGCAGGGTTTGGGGGAGCAGTACTTC
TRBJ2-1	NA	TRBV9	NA	CASMRRSSGNEQFF	TGTGCCAGCATGAGGAGGTCGAGCGGCAATGAGCAGTTCTTC
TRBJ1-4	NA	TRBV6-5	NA	CASSRVQVNEKLFF	TGTGCCAGCAGTCGTGTTCAGGTTAATGAAAAACTGTTTTTT
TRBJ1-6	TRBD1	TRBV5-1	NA	CASSLGQGGSPLHF	TGCGCCAGCAGCTTGGGACAGGGAGGTTCACCCCTCCACTTT
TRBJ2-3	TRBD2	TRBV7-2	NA	CASSNTGGNTQYF	TGTGCCAGCAGCAATACGGGGGGAAATACGCAGTATTTT
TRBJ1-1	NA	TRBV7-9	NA	CASSSQGDTEAFF	TGTGCCAGCAGCTCACAGGGTGATACTGAAGCTTTCTTT
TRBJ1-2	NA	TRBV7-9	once	CASSLEGESYGYTF	TGTGCCAGCAGCTTAGAAGGGGAAAGCTATGGCTACACCTTC
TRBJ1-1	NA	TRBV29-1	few	CSALNTEAFF	TGCAGCGCCCTTAACACTGAAGCTTTCTTT
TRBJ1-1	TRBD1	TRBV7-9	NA	CASSLAATGAMIAFF	TGTGCCAGCAGCTTAGCGGCGACAGGGGCGATGATAGCTTTCTTT
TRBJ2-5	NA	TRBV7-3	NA	CASSYDWEETQYF	TGTGCCAGCAGCTACGACTGGGAGGAGACCCAGTACTTC
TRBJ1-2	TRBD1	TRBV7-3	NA	CASSLAGQGASNYGYTF	TGTGCCAGCAGCTTAGCGGGACAGGGGGCTTCTAACTATGGCTACACCTTC
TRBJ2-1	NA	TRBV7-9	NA	CASSPTAAGFNEQFF	TGTGCCAGCAGCCCAACGGCCGCGGGGTTCAATGAGCAGTTCTTC
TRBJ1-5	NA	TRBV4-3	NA	CASSQEPRGPWNQPQHF	TGCGCCAGCAGCCAAGAGCCGCGGGGCCCGTGGAATCAGCCCCAGCATTTT